This TCR beta chain came from a study of cytomegalovirus exposure and HLA in healthy donors. Study details: Early release data held about 85 million unique TCRs from HLA-typed donors.

Trimming stripped 3 bases from V and 2 bases from J, with 15 bases between. CDR1 SGDLS and CDR2 YYNGEE come from the germline V gene. CDR3 size: 16 residues. The PCR was carried out with 60 Vbeta primers and 13 Jbeta primers. The table came from immunoSEQ multiplex PCR; TCRdb's copy has only in-frame clones and leaves some out. The repertoire holds about 57,000 clones, with around 83% as singletons. The origin of this receptor is a man aged 25 to 40 in good health and CMV-seronegative. This chain connects TRBV9 to TRBJ1-5; tentative D call: TRBD1 (6 bases). The specimen sequenced was PBMCs. This chain's CDR3 is CASSAGANEGNQPQHF. DNA for the CDR3: TGTGCCAGCAGCGCAGGGGCTAACGAGGGCAATCAGCCCCAGCATTTT.